Given below is one T cell receptor (beta chain) in context. The entry originates in a study of blood T cells in healthy people across ages. Investigators took 9.5 to 10 milliliters of peripheral blood from every donor. Isolating PBMCs gave at least 6 million of these cells per sample. The authors ran a second PCR of about 6 to 11 cycles using a sample-barcoded 5' primer and a J-beta primer mix. A single record per CDR3 protein comes from TCRdb applying MiXCR to the 5' RACE reads. The table records some 800,000 distinct CDR3 sequences, 25% of them present only once. The CDR3 length is 13 residues. Germline V CDR1 and CDR2: MNHEY, SMNVEV (reference sequence). Trimming at V came to 5 bases and at J to 5 bases, leaving 5 bases not matched to a gene. The sample was also linked to a second study, of T cells of mothers and their children. As that study records: cDNA synthesis used all extracted RNA, approximately 1.6 ug per 15 ul.

Input material: blood. The chain uses TRBV27 and TRBJ1-1; the match to TRBD1 covers 7 bases. This TCR derives from a boy aged 5 to 17 in good health. Here the CDR3 reads CASSLMTGTEAFF. The CDR3 DNA reads as TGTGCCAGCAGTCTCATGACAGGGACTGAAGCTTTCTTT.